One sample yielded the 30 T cell receptor beta chains listed below, sequenced in a study of type 1 regulatory T cells. Their specific antigens are unknown. TCRdb fed the reads into MiXCR, producing one record per CDR3 protein. The sample yields more than 60,000 distinct CDR3 sequences, roughly half seen once. Specimen: cultured non-Tr1 T cells, either the whole culture or a sorted T cell fraction (not recorded which). Every receptor here comes from a human donor in good health.

This clonotype was observed a handful of times. This chain connects TRBV25-1 to TRBJ2-1; TRBD2 agrees at 9 bases. V shed 1 base and J 8 bases; nucleotides not matched to a gene: 18. Looked up from germline, CDR1 is MGHDK and CDR2 is SYGVNS. The length of the CDR3 is 19 residues. The CDR3 coding sequence is TGTGCCAGCAGTGAATCGGGGTCGAGAAGCGGGGGGATTCGCCATGAGCAGTTCTTC. It yields the protein CASSESGSRSGGIRHEQFF. Complete variable domain (other parts from reference TRBV25-1 and TRBJ2-1): EADIYQTPRYLVIGTGKKITLECSQTMGHDKMYWYQQDPGMELHLIHYSYGVNSTEKGDLSSESTVSRIRTEHFPLTLESARPSHTSQYLCASSESGSRSGGIRHEQFFGPGTRLTVL.

This clonotype was recorded a few times. V gene TRBV27 combines with J gene TRBJ1-5, with 7 bases identical to TRBD1. CDR1 is MNHEY, CDR2 SMNVEV, per germline (reference sequence). This CDR3 spans 15 amino acids. V shed 5 bases and J 3 bases; nucleotides not matched to a gene: 7. CDR3 residues: CASSLQGVNNQPQHF. The CDR3 DNA follows: TGTGCCAGCAGTCTTCAGGGGGTTAACAATCAGCCCCAGCATTTT.

This chain connects TRBV12-3 or TRBV12-4 to TRBJ1-6; D unresolved. This CDR3 contains 16 residues. Trimming took off 0 bases at V and 0 bases at J, with 6 bases between the two ends. CDR3 coding DNA: TGTGCCAGCAGTTTAGCTGGGCGCTCCTATAATTCACCCCTCCACTTT. This sequence encodes CASSLAGRSYNSPLHF.

The chain combines TRBV18 with TRBJ2-5; tentative D call: TRBD2 (5 bases). Trimming removed 3 bases from V and 1 base from J, with 9 bases in between. This CDR3 has 14 residues. Looked up from germline, CDR1 is KGHSH and CDR2 is LQKENI. CDR3 DNA: TGTGCCAGCTCACCGCTAGAGGGCCAAGAGACCCAGTACTTC. This codes for CASSPLEGQETQYF.

This clonotype was observed once. One end of the junction is discordant with germline, which a read error may explain. The chain employs TRBV5-5 and TRBJ2-2; D remains ambiguous. Germline lookup yields CDR1 SGHKS and CDR2 YYEKEE (reference sequence). The CDR3 runs to 13 residues. The CDR3 is CASGSANTRELFF. For the CDR3, the DNA is TGTGCCAGCGGATCGGCGAACACCCGGGAGCTGTTTTTT.

The chain is built from TRBV27 and TRBJ2-7; D call uncertain. V was pared by 2 bases and J by 4 bases, with 9 bases between. This CDR3 is 13 amino acids long. Germline V CDR1 and CDR2: MNHEY, SMNVEV (reference sequence). The chain's CDR3 is CASSLNRGYEQYF. For the CDR3, the DNA is TGTGCCAGCAGTTTAAACAGAGGTTACGAGCAGTACTTC.

V is TRBV4-1 and J is TRBJ2-2; 10 bases are a match to TRBD1. The germline V gene encodes CDR1 MGHRA and CDR2 YSYEKL. The CDR3 contains 16 residues. V gave up 1 base and J gave up 6 bases; unmatched junction bases: 5. The CDR3 region has the DNA TGCGCCAGCAGCCAAGCGGGACAGGGGTTCCCCGGGGAGCTGTTTTTT. Its protein product is CASSQAGQGFPGELFF.

The chain recombines TRBV6-5 with TRBJ2-5; D gene uncertain. V lost 2 bases and J lost 3, with 7 bases in between. Germline V CDR1 and CDR2: MNHEY, SVGAGI. The CDR3 extends over 13 amino acids. The CDR3 loop is CASSYRVKETQYF. CDR3 DNA sequence: TGTGCCAGCAGTTACAGGGTTAAAGAGACCCAGTACTTC.

The chain recombines TRBV12-3 or TRBV12-4 with TRBJ2-7; no clear D. The CDR3 consists of 15 residues. V was cut by 1 base and J by 3 bases, with 13 bases left in between. CDR3 sequence reads: CASSLEGLALYEQYF. CDR3 nucleotide sequence: TGTGCCAGCAGTTTAGAGGGTCTGGCCCTCTACGAGCAGTACTTC.

The rearrangement links TRBV7-8 to TRBJ2-5; D might be TRBD1 (5 bases). The CDR3 contains 14 residues. Trimming left V 8 bases short and J 1 base short, with 14 bases between. CDR1 is SGHVS, CDR2 FQNEAQ, per germline. CDR3 nucleotides: TGTGCCAGCCGTGAAGGGGCGGTCCAAGAGACCCAGTACTTC. Residues: CASREGAVQETQYF.

This chain joins TRBV6-2 or TRBV6-3 and TRBJ2-7; unclear D gene. V was shortened by 2 bases and J by 2 bases, with 10 bases between the two germline ends. The CDR3 length is 14 residues. Germline-derived CDR1 and CDR2 are MNHEY and SVGEGT. The CDR3 coding sequence is TGTGCCAGCAGTTACCCCCAAGGCCCCTACGAGCAGTACTTC. As protein: CASSYPQGPYEQYF.

The gene calls are TRBV20-1 and TRBJ1-5; D perhaps matches TRBD1 (5 bases). V was clipped by 3 bases and J by 2 bases, with 11 bases between them. CDR1 and CDR2 from the germline V gene are DFQATT and SNEGSKA (reference sequence). CDR3 size: 14 residues. This chain's CDR3 is CSASQRGRNQPQHF. The CDR3 DNA sequence: TGCAGTGCTAGTCAGAGGGGCCGCAATCAGCCCCAGCATTTT.

J is TRBJ1-5 and V is TRBV6-5; 11 bases are shared with TRBD1. Losses at the gene ends were 6 bases for V and 5 bases for J; bases not matched to a gene: 12. Germline CDR1 MNHEY, CDR2 SVGAGI. The CDR3 is made up of 17 amino acids. This CDR3 reads CASSRGQGAVLDQPQHF. The CDR3 DNA reads as TGTGCCAGCAGCCGAGGACAGGGGGCGGTTTTGGATCAGCCCCAGCATTTT.

The CDR3 sequence: CSAPPGTDSYEQYF. CDR3 nucleotide sequence: TGCAGTGCCCCCCCCGGGACAGATTCCTACGAGCAGTACTTC. The chain combines TRBV20-1 with TRBJ2-7, with 7 bases matching TRBD1. CDR1 is DFQATT and CDR2 is SNEGSKA in the germline V gene (reference sequence). The CDR3 covers 14 residues. Unmatched junction bases numbered 9, after V lost 6 bases and J lost 1 base.

The rearrangement joins TRBV6-1 to TRBJ2-1; 10 bases agree with TRBD1. CDR3 length: 14 residues. Per the germline V gene, CDR1 is MNHNS and CDR2 is SASEGT. Germline trimming cut 6 bases from V and 11 bases from J; bases unmatched to any gene: 10. CDR3: CASSPRDRGNQQFF. DNA for the CDR3: TGTGCCAGCAGCCCCCGGGACAGGGGTAATCAGCAGTTCTTC.

This clonotype was found a few times. The chain links TRBV9 to TRBJ2-3, with 8 positions matching TRBD2. Germline trimming cut 6 bases from V and 1 base from J; bases unmatched to any gene: 7. This CDR3 region has 15 residues. The germline V gene has CDR1 SGDLS and CDR2 YYNGEE. The CDR3 region has the DNA TGTGCCAGCACCCTGAGCGGGGGCCGCACAGATACGCAGTATTTT. Translation gives CASTLSGGRTDTQYF.

This clonotype was recorded a few times. This chain uses TRBV4-3 with TRBJ2-6, with D unresolved. Germline loops: CDR1 LGHNA, CDR2 YSLEER. The CDR3 sequence is 17 residues long. The V end was cut by 1 base, the J end by 0 bases, with 10 bases between. This CDR3 is CASSQAWQSSGANVLTF. DNA of the CDR3: TGCGCCAGCAGCCAAGCCTGGCAAAGCTCTGGGGCCAACGTCCTGACTTTC.

By frequency in the sample, this clonotype is medium-sized. The chain joins TRBV5-1 to TRBJ2-1; 10 nucleotides align to TRBD1. Germline loops: CDR1 SGHRS, CDR2 YFSETQ. Losses at the gene ends were 4 bases for V and 7 bases for J; bases not matched to a gene: 8. The CDR3 extends over 15 amino acids. The CDR3 here is CASSVGQGRGNEQFF. DNA of the CDR3: TGCGCCAGCAGCGTGGGACAGGGGAGAGGAAATGAGCAGTTCTTC.

The rearrangement uses TRBV19 and TRBJ1-4; D gene ambiguous. CDR1 is LNHDA and CDR2 is SQIVND in the germline V gene (reference sequence). The germline V and J ends were trimmed by 7 bases and 3 bases, with 9 bases remaining between them. The CDR3 has 13 amino acids. For the CDR3, the DNA is TGTGCCAGTACCCAGGAGGCTAATGAAAAACTGTTTTTT. Its translation is CASTQEANEKLFF.

The V gene is TRBV4-1, the J gene TRBJ2-4; possibly TRBD2 for D (6 bases). Germline CDR1 is MGHRA and CDR2 is YSYEKL. This CDR3 comprises 16 residues. V lost 1 base, J lost 0 bases, and 10 bases lay in between. CDR3 amino acids: CASSQGGLLAKNIQYF. The DNA of the CDR3 is TGCGCCAGCAGCCAAGGGGGACTCCTAGCCAAAAACATTCAGTACTTC.

Only a few counts were recorded for this clonotype. This chain uses TRBV4-1 with TRBJ2-3; no clear D gene. V lost 2 bases and J lost 1, with 10 bases in between. The germline gives CDR1 MGHRA, CDR2 YSYEKL. The CDR3 is 15 amino acids. CDR3 loop: CASSQLFVGTDTQYF. The CDR3 DNA sequence: TGCGCCAGCAGCCAACTCTTTGTGGGCACAGATACGCAGTATTTT.

This rearrangement joins TRBV7-9 to TRBJ1-1, with D tentatively TRBD1 (6 bases). Trimming cost V 4 bases and J 3 bases, with 18 bases left between them. The length of the CDR3 is 16 residues. CDR1 and CDR2 (germline): SEHNR, FQNEAQ (reference sequence). This CDR3 reads CASSYRKQGSDTEAFF. In DNA, the CDR3 is TGTGCCAGCAGCTATAGGAAACAGGGAAGCGACACTGAAGCTTTCTTT.

The rearrangement joins TRBV3-1 to TRBJ1-1, with D maybe TRBD1 (5 bases). V lost 4 bases and J 1 base, leaving 10 bases between the germline ends. There are 14 residues in the CDR3. Germline CDR1 is LGHDT and CDR2 is YNNKEL (reference sequence). CDR3 residues: CASSPGRPNTEAFF. The CDR3, as DNA: TGTGCCAGCAGCCCGGGACGGCCGAACACTGAAGCTTTCTTT.

This clonotype is a singleton in its sample. The gene calls are TRBV9 and TRBJ2-3, with D maybe TRBD2 (6 bases). V was cut by 3 bases and J by 0 bases, with 11 bases left in between. CDR1 is SGDLS and CDR2 is YYNGEE in the germline V gene. CDR3 length equals 15 residues. The DNA for the CDR3 is TGTGCCAGCAGCGCCCTCGGACTAAGCACAGATACGCAGTATTTT. The encoded protein is CASSALGLSTDTQYF. Together with reference TRBV9 and TRBJ2-3, the CDR3 gives the full variable domain: DSGVTQTPKHLITATGQRVTLRCSPRSGDLSVYWYQQSLDQGLQFLIQYYNGEERAKGNILERFSAQQFPDLHSELNLSSLELGDSALYFCASSALGLSTDTQYFGPGTRLTVL.

The J gene is TRBJ1-2, the V gene TRBV12-3 or TRBV12-4; TRBD1 matches at 7 bases. The CDR3 loop spans 17 amino acids. V shed 4 bases and J 7 bases; nucleotides not matched to a gene: 18. The CDR3 DNA follows: TGTGCCAGCAGTTCCGAGGGGGCACCCCCCGCTAAGGCTGGCTACACCTTC. Translated: CASSSEGAPPAKAGYTF.

J is TRBJ2-5 and V is TRBV5-4; D might be TRBD1 (6 bases). The germline V gene encodes CDR1 SGHNT and CDR2 YYREEE (reference sequence). This CDR3 has 12 residues. V lost 5 bases and J lost 4, with 9 bases in between. This chain's CDR3 is CASSRDIETQYF. The CDR3 DNA is TGTGCCAGCAGTCGGGACATAGAGACCCAGTACTTC.

This clonotype has more than one count but fewer than ten. The J gene is TRBJ1-6, the V gene TRBV11-2; D is possibly TRBD1 (5 bases). Between the trimmed V and J ends, which lost 11 bases and 0 bases, there was a span of 17 bases. The germline V gene encodes CDR1 SGHAT and CDR2 FQNNGV. The CDR3 spans 16 residues. The CDR3 coding sequence is TGTGCCTCCTCAAAGGGACTCAACTCCTATAATTCACCCCTCCACTTT. Amino acid sequence: CASSKGLNSYNSPLHF.

Only a few counts were recorded for this clonotype. The chain carries TRBV7-2 and TRBJ2-3, with a possible D match to TRBD1 (6 bases). The CDR3 is made up of 13 amino acids. V was pared by 5 bases and J by 11 bases, with 17 bases between. CDR1 is SGHTA and CDR2 is FQGNSA in the germline V gene. The CDR3: CASSPPHEGGQYF. For the CDR3, the DNA is TGTGCCAGCAGCCCACCTCACGAAGGGGGGCAGTATTTT.

Details on this clonotype: This could be a read error, since a much larger clone is one nucleotide away. The rearrangement joins TRBV4-2 to TRBJ2-2, with D maybe TRBD2 (5 bases). CDR3 length equals 14 residues. CDR1 LGHNA and CDR2 YNFKEQ come from the germline V gene. CDR3 region: CASTQEGNTGELFF. For the CDR3, the DNA is TGTGCCAGCACCCAAGAGGGGAACACCGGGGAGCTGTTTTTT.

This clonotype was observed a few times. The V and J genes are TRBV7-9 and TRBJ2-7, with 7 bases fitting TRBD2. V was pared by 5 bases and J by 0 bases, with 10 bases of the junction left unmatched. The CDR3 is made up of 16 amino acids. The germline V gene encodes CDR1 SEHNR and CDR2 FQNEAQ (reference sequence). CDR3 in DNA: TGTGCCAGCAGCGCCTGGGGGGGAAGGAGCTCCTACGAGCAGTACTTC. Translation gives CASSAWGGRSSYEQYF.